Listed below are T cell receptor beta chains from one sample, sequenced in a study of cytomegalovirus exposure and HLA in healthy donors. The data were produced by immunoSEQ multiplex PCR, yet TCRdb's version contains in-frame clones alone and is incomplete. The sample consists of tens of thousands of clones, approximately 80% of them appearing once. What was sequenced was PBMCs. Receptors originate from a woman in her 30s in good health and CMV-seronegative. Each CDR3 is given with its conserved first and last residue. A D gene is named only where the DNA matches it firmly. Expanded clones get a size class; other rows say once, few or many, or leave the size out.

j_call | clone_size | v_call | d_call | cdr3_aa | cdr3_nt
TRBJ1-2 | - | TRBV9 | - | CASSVGGTFGYTF | TGTGCCAGCAGCGTAGGAGGGACATTTGGCTACACCTTC
TRBJ2-3 | - | TRBV7-9 | - | CASSFSSGSDTQYF | TGTGCCAGCAGCTTCAGTTCAGGGTCAGATACGCAGTATTTT
TRBJ2-1 | once | TRBV6-5 | TRBD2 | CASRPSGRALDEQFF | TGTGCCAGCAGACCCAGCGGGAGGGCCCTAGATGAGCAGTTCTTC
TRBJ1-3 | once | TRBV9 | - | CASSVVPDTIYF | TGTGCCAGCAGCGTAGTTCCGGACACCATATATTTT
TRBJ2-7 | once | TRBV7-6 | TRBD2 | CASSPGTSGYEQYF | TGTGCCAGCAGCCCTGGGACTAGCGGGTACGAGCAGTACTTC
TRBJ1-5 | - | TRBV18 | - | CASSGAGNQPQHF | TGTGCCAGCTCGGGAGCCGGTAATCAGCCCCAGCATTTT
TRBJ1-1 | once | TRBV7-9 | TRBD1 | CASSNRQGGTEAFF | TGTGCCAGCAGCAATCGACAGGGGGGCACTGAAGCTTTCTTT
TRBJ2-2 | - | TRBV11-2 | - | CASSPQNRNGELFF | TGTGCCAGCAGCCCCCAAAACAGGAACGGGGAGCTGTTTTTT
TRBJ2-3 | few | TRBV4-3 | TRBD2 | CASSHFTSGASPDTQYF | TGCGCCAGCAGCCACTTTACTAGCGGCGCAAGCCCAGATACGCAGTATTTT
TRBJ2-5 | once | TRBV5-1 | TRBD2 | CASSFGLAGDGETQYF | TGCGCCAGCAGCTTTGGACTAGCGGGGGACGGAGAGACCCAGTACTTC
TRBJ1-1 | - | TRBV19 | TRBD1 | CASSSTGTGEAFF | TGTGCCAGTAGTAGCACCGGGACAGGGGAAGCTTTCTTT
TRBJ2-5 | - | TRBV11-3 | - | CASSRRGAGETQYF | TGTGCCAGCAGCCGTCGGGGGGCCGGGGAGACCCAGTACTTC
TRBJ2-3 | once | TRBV2 | - | CASSVEDTQYF | TGTGCCAGCAGTGTAGAAGATACGCAGTATTTT
TRBJ1-1 | - | TRBV19 | - | CASSTSTGNTEAFF | TGTGCCAGTAGTACAAGTACAGGGAACACTGAAGCTTTCTTT
TRBJ1-3 | few | TRBV4-1 | - | CASSQTGTGNTIYF | TGCGCCAGCAGCCAAACGGGTACGGGAAACACCATATATTTT
TRBJ1-1 | - | TRBV5-1 | - | CASSSPAGTEAFF | TGCGCCAGCAGCTCCCCTGCAGGGACAGAAGCTTTCTTT
TRBJ2-7 | - | TRBV30 | TRBD1 | CAWSFRGPDEQYF | TGTGCCTGGAGTTTCAGGGGGCCGGACGAGCAGTACTTC
TRBJ2-5 | once | TRBV5-5 | - | CASSLNAPETQYF | TGTGCCAGCAGCTTGAATGCGCCAGAGACCCAGTACTTC
TRBJ2-5 | - | TRBV19 | - | CASSTEQSTQYF | TGTGCCAGTAGTACAGAACAGAGCACCCAGTACTTC
TRBJ2-1 | - | TRBV5-4 | - | CASSLDRGNEQFF | TGTGCCAGCAGCTTGGATCGGGGCAATGAGCAGTTCTTC
TRBJ1-2 | - | TRBV7-9 | - | CASSLGTTPPLKDYTF | TGTGCCAGCAGCTTAGGAACAACCCCCCCCCTTAAAGACTACACCTTC
TRBJ2-5 | - | TRBV29-1 | - | CSVEKAGDPQETQYF | TGCAGCGTTGAGAAGGCAGGGGACCCCCAAGAGACCCAGTACTTC
TRBJ2-5 | - | TRBV19 | TRBD1 | CASSPDRDRVGAQYF | TGTGCCAGTAGTCCGGACCGGGACAGGGTTGGGGCCCAGTACTTC
TRBJ2-5 | few | TRBV6-5 | TRBD1 | CASSDSRGRETQYF | TGTGCCAGCAGTGATAGCAGGGGGAGAGAGACCCAGTACTTC
TRBJ2-2 | - | TRBV2 | - | CASSAGGPADGELFF | TGTGCCAGCAGCGCAGGAGGGCCTGCGGACGGGGAGCTGTTTTTT
TRBJ2-7 | - | TRBV11-2 | - | CASSFNRDYSYEQYF | TGTGCCAGCAGCTTTAACAGGGACTACTCCTACGAGCAGTACTTC
TRBJ1-1 | - | TRBV5-1 | TRBD1 | CASSLARQGEAFF | TGCGCCAGCAGCTTGGCCCGACAGGGTGAAGCTTTCTTT
TRBJ2-3 | - | TRBV13 | TRBD2 | CASSGGDTQYF | TGTGCCAGCTCGGGGGGAGATACGCAGTATTTT
TRBJ2-3 | - | TRBV7-6 | TRBD2 | CASSLVTSGSSDTQYF | TGTGCCAGCAGCTTAGTTACTAGCGGGAGTTCCGATACGCAGTATTTT
TRBJ1-6 | once | TRBV29-1 | TRBD1 | CSVKLPGGRNSPLHF | TGCAGCGTCAAACTCCCAGGGGGCCGAAATTCACCCCTCCACTTT
TRBJ1-4 | - | TRBV4-3 | - | CASSQDEANREKLFF | TGCGCCAGCAGCCAAGATGAGGCGAATAGGGAAAAACTGTTTTTT
TRBJ1-2 | - | TRBV12-5 | - | CASGLDTNSRFTF | TGTGCTAGTGGTTTAGATACAAACAGTAGGTTCACCTTC
TRBJ2-1 | once | TRBV27 | TRBD2 | CASSLALAGGFEQFF | TGTGCCAGCAGTTTAGCACTAGCGGGGGGATTCGAGCAGTTCTTC
TRBJ2-6 | - | TRBV7-2 | - | CASSLASWAHPGANVLTF | TGTGCCAGCAGCTTAGCGTCCTGGGCCCACCCTGGGGCCAACGTCCTGACTTTC
TRBJ2-5 | - | TRBV7-6 | - | CASSLVTVETQYF | TGTGCCAGCAGCTTAGTAACAGTTGAGACCCAGTACTTC
TRBJ1-1 | once | TRBV29-1 | - | CSVEEWGQEDTEAFF | TGCAGCGTTGAAGAATGGGGGCAGGAGGACACTGAAGCTTTCTTT
TRBJ2-1 | few | TRBV19 | TRBD1 | CASSKDRGNEQFF | TGTGCCAGTAGTAAAGACAGGGGCAATGAGCAGTTCTTC
TRBJ1-4 | few | TRBV7-9 | TRBD1 | CASSLQGTGGEKLFF | TGTGCCAGCAGCCTCCAGGGGACAGGTGGTGAAAAACTGTTTTTT
TRBJ1-5 | - | TRBV27 | - | CASSPDSRGDNQPQHF | TGTGCCAGCAGTCCGGACTCCCGGGGGGACAATCAGCCCCAGCATTTT
TRBJ2-3 | - | TRBV5-1 | TRBD2 | CASSSRTSGGAFSTDTQYF | TGCGCCAGCAGCTCACGGACTAGCGGGGGGGCTTTCAGCACAGATACGCAGTATTTT
TRBJ1-1 | - | TRBV19 | - | CASSLTGNTEAFF | TGTGCCAGCTCCTTGACAGGGAACACTGAAGCTTTCTTT
TRBJ2-2 | - | TRBV7-6 | TRBD2 | CASSLGAGEGTGELFF | TGTGCCAGCAGCTTAGGGGCGGGAGAAGGGACCGGGGAGCTGTTTTTT
TRBJ1-6 | - | TRBV30 | - | CAWSVGGYNSPLHF | TGTGCCTGGAGTGTTGGAGGTTATAATTCACCCCTCCACTTT
TRBJ2-1 | - | TRBV7-9 | - | CASSLARTEGQFF | TGTGCCAGCAGCTTAGCAAGGACAGAAGGGCAGTTCTTC
TRBJ1-1 | - | TRBV7-2 | - | CASSSQTGSSTEAFF | TGTGCCAGCAGCTCGCAGACCGGGTCTAGCACTGAAGCTTTCTTT